The next 11 T cell receptor beta chains were all read from a single sample in a study of shared clonotypes between healthy human individuals. Sequencing was performed with immunoSEQ multiplex PCR; in TCRdb, only in-frame clones are kept and a portion is missing. The sample holds about 1 million clones; about 80% are singletons and the top ten take 0.5% to 0.6%. The sequenced sample was memory CD4+ T cells from PBMCs. Subset reported: CD45RA-negative fraction. All receptors derive from a man aged 18 to 30 in good health. Some clones in this sample may be carry-over from other donors' samples.

The chain employs TRBV18 and TRBJ2-5; weak D call: TRBD1 (6 bases). The CDR3 runs 14 residues. CDR1 KGHSH and CDR2 LQKENI come from the germline V gene. Trimming took 3 bases from V and 0 from J, leaving 8 bases between them. In DNA form, the CDR3 reads TGTGCCAGCTCACCGGACAGCTACCAAGAGACCCAGTACTTC. Translation gives CASSPDSYQETQYF.

The chain employs TRBV5-4 and TRBJ2-5, with no clear D. Trimming cost V 2 bases and J 4 bases, with 9 bases left between them. Germline V gives CDR1 SGHNT, CDR2 YYREEE (reference sequence). This CDR3 contains 13 residues. The CDR3 DNA reads TGTGCCAGCAGCTTTGGATCTAGAGAGACCCAGTACTTC. Translated: CASSFGSRETQYF.

This clone has more than one count but fewer than ten. V usage is TRBV5-4 and J usage is TRBJ2-7; tentatively, D is TRBD2 (6 bases). Trimming took 0 bases from V and 4 from J, leaving 14 bases between them. Germline values: CDR1 SGHNT, CDR2 YYREEE (reference sequence). There are 15 residues in the CDR3. CDR3 residues: CASSLAGSSFYEQYF. In DNA, the CDR3 is TGTGCCAGCAGCTTGGCCGGGAGTTCCTTTTACGAGCAGTACTTC.

V is TRBV25-1 and J is TRBJ1-3; D not certain. Per germline, CDR1 MGHDK and CDR2 SYGVNS. The CDR3 runs 12 residues. V gave up 6 bases and J gave up 0 bases, with 3 bases separating them. The CDR3 spells CASRISGNTIYF. The DNA of the CDR3 is TGTGCCAGCAGGATCTCTGGAAACACCATATATTTT.

This clone has a handful of counts. In DNA form, the CDR3 reads TGTGCCAGTAAAGTGGGAACGAGCTCTGGGGCCAACGTCCTGACTTTC. It encodes CASKVGTSSGANVLTF. This chain joins TRBV19 and TRBJ2-6; unclear D gene. Trimming pared 7 bases from V and 0 bases from J, leaving 13 bases between. Germline V lookup: CDR1 LNHDA, CDR2 SQIVND (reference sequence). This CDR3 is built from 16 residues.

Note on this clone: This sample includes further DNA sequences coding for the same CDR3. CDR3 nucleotides: TGCGCCAGCAGCTTGGATCCGGGCGATACGCAGTATTTT. Translation: CASSLDPGDTQYF. J is TRBJ2-3 and V is TRBV5-1; D uncertain. V shed 0 bases and J shed 6 bases, with 8 bases lying between them. Germline V gene data show CDR1 as SGHRS and CDR2 as YFSETQ. This CDR3 is 13 amino acids long.

This sequence joins TRBV6-1 and TRBJ2-2, with 12 bases matching TRBD2. From germline, CDR1 is MNHNS and CDR2 SASEGT. CDR3 length: 15 residues. Trimming took 8 bases from V and 6 from J; bases not matched to a gene: 7. CDR3 bases: TGTGCCAGCTTAAGACTAGCGGGAGAAGCCGGGGAGCTGTTTTTT. Amino acids: CASLRLAGEAGELFF.

This clone was counted only a few times. This rearrangement joins TRBV28 to TRBJ2-7; D is possibly TRBD1 (5 bases). V dropped 7 bases and J dropped 0 bases, with 16 bases sitting between them. The germline V gene has CDR1 MDHEN and CDR2 SYDVKM. The CDR3 has 15 amino acids. The CDR3 sequence is CASTIDRVPSYEQYF. The CDR3, as DNA: TGTGCCAGCACCATTGACAGAGTCCCCTCCTACGAGCAGTACTTC. The entire variable domain, with the rest obtained from reference TRBV28 and TRBJ2-7, is as follows: DVKVTQSSRYLVKRTGEKVFLECVQDMDHENMFWYRQDPGLGLRLIYFSYDVKMKEKGDIPEGYSVSREKKERFSLILESASTNQTSMYLCASTIDRVPSYEQYFGPGTRLTVT.

The J gene is TRBJ2-1, the V gene TRBV10-3; 8 bases are a match to TRBD2. J lost 9 bases, V lost 0 bases, and 7 bases had no gene match. The CDR3 length is 15 residues. The V gene's germline CDR1 is ENHRY and CDR2 SYGVKD. Written as DNA, the CDR3 is TGTGCCATCAGTGAGTCGAACCTGCTAGCGGGTGAGCAGTTCTTC. It encodes CAISESNLLAGEQFF.

V and J are TRBV6-5 and TRBJ1-5; 9 bases are a match to TRBD1. The V gene's germline CDR1 is MNHEY and CDR2 SVGAGI. Trimming took 5 bases from V and 6 from J; bases not matched to a gene: 5. The CDR3 consists of 14 residues. The CDR3 region is CASSVRTGVQPQHF. CDR3 bases: TGTGCCAGCAGTGTGCGGACAGGGGTTCAGCCCCAGCATTTT.

This clone has more than one count but fewer than ten. The rearrangement links TRBV2 to TRBJ1-3, with no clear D. This CDR3 region has 14 residues. Trimming removed 4 bases at V and 2 bases at J, with 9 bases between. In germline, CDR1 is SNHLY, CDR2 FYNNEI. The CDR3 region is CASSVGGPGNTIYF. The CDR3 nucleotides read TGTGCCAGCAGTGTCGGAGGGCCTGGAAACACCATATATTTT.